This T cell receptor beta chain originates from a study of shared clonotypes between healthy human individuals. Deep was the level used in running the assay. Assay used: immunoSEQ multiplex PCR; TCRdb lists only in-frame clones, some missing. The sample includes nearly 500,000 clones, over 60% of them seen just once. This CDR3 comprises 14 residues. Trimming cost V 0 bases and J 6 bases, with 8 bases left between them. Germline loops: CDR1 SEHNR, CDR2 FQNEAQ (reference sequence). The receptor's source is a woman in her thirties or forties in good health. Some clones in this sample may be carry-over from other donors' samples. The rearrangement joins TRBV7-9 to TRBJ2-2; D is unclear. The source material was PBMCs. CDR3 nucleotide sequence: TGTGCCAGCAGCTTAGCTTTAGACCCCGGGGAGCTGTTTTTT. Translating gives CASSLALDPGELFF.